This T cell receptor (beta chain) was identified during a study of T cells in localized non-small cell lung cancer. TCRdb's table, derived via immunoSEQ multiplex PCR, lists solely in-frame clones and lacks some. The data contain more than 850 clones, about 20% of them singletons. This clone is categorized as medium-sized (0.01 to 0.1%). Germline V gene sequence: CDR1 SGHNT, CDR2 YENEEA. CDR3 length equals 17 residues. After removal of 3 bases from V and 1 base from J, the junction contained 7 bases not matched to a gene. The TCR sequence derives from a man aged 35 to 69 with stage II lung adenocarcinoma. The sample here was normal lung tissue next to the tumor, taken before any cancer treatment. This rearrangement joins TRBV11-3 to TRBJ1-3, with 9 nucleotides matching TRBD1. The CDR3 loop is CASSFRQGENSGNTIYF. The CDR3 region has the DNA TGTGCCAGCAGCTTTAGACAGGGGGAAAATTCTGGAAACACCATATATTTT.